These 10 T cell receptor beta chains were sequenced from one sample in a study of technical replicates of blood from several donors. The data were produced by immunoSEQ multiplex PCR, yet TCRdb's version contains in-frame clones alone and is incomplete. In the table there are tens of thousands of clones, roughly 92% of which are singletons. Sequences were obtained from T cells isolated from PBMCs. All receptors come from a human donor in good health.

The CDR3 DNA is TGTGCCTGGAGTACCGGGACTCCAACCACCGGGGAGCTGTTTTTT. Its protein product is CAWSTGTPTTGELFF. The chain joins TRBV30 to TRBJ2-2; tentative D call: TRBD2 (6 bases). The germline V gene has CDR1 GTSNPN and CDR2 SVGIG (reference sequence). The CDR3 is 15 residues long. V lost 2 bases and J 4 bases, leaving 14 bases between the germline ends.

V gene TRBV5-6 combines with J gene TRBJ1-1; the D gene is possibly TRBD1 (6 bases). Trimming removed 3 bases from V and 7 bases from J, with 13 bases in between. Germline V gene sequence: CDR1 SGHDT, CDR2 YYEEEE. The CDR3 is 13 residues long. The CDR3 protein is CASSWRGGVEAFF. Here the CDR3 DNA reads TGTGCCAGCAGCTGGAGGGGGGGGGTTGAAGCTTTCTTT.

V usage is TRBV6-5 and J usage is TRBJ2-1, with 11 bases lining up with TRBD2. The CDR3 runs to 14 residues. V trimming: 6 bases; J trimming: 4 bases; junction bases outside the gene matches: 2. The germline gives CDR1 MNHEY, CDR2 SVGAGI. The CDR3 DNA reads as TGTGCCAGCAGCTCTAGCGGGAGGTACAATGAGCAGTTCTTC. This sequence encodes CASSSSGRYNEQFF.

The rearrangement uses TRBV7-2 and TRBJ1-2, with D perhaps matching TRBD1 (6 bases). Germline CDR1 SGHTA, CDR2 FQGNSA. The CDR3 totals 14 residues. V dropped 0 bases and J dropped 4 bases, with 9 bases sitting between them. The CDR3: CASSLAQGIYGYTF. The CDR3 nucleotides read TGTGCCAGCAGCTTAGCCCAGGGGATCTATGGCTACACCTTC.

This clone was counted once. The rearrangement uses TRBV4-2 and TRBJ2-1, with D possibly TRBD2 on 5 matching bases. Per germline, CDR1 LGHNA and CDR2 YNFKEQ. V lost 4 bases and J lost 4, with 14 bases in between. The CDR3 runs 15 residues. This CDR3 reads CASSPPERPYNEQFF. CDR3 DNA sequence: TGTGCCAGCAGCCCACCCGAGCGGCCTTACAATGAGCAGTTCTTC.

This chain's CDR3 is CASSDRDRDWVTQYF. The DNA of the CDR3 is TGTGCCAGCAGCGACCGGGACAGGGATTGGGTGACCCAGTACTTC. The rearrangement uses TRBV7-9 and TRBJ2-5; TRBD1 agrees at 9 bases. The CDR3 consists of 15 residues. The trim removed 5 bases at V and 7 bases at J, leaving 11 bases unmatched. Germline V gene lookup returns CDR1 SEHNR and CDR2 FQNEAQ (reference sequence).

The chain links TRBV5-6 to TRBJ2-2, with 10 bases identical to TRBD2. Germline V gives CDR1 SGHDT, CDR2 YYEEEE. This CDR3 region has 14 residues. Germline trimming cut 5 bases from V and 7 bases from J; bases unmatched to any gene: 5. CDR3 in amino acids: CASSISGRIGELFF. CDR3 sequence (DNA): TGTGCCAGCAGTATTAGCGGGAGGATCGGGGAGCTGTTTTTT.

This rearrangement joins TRBV13 to TRBJ2-5; 9 nucleotides align to TRBD1. CDR1 and CDR2 from the germline V gene are PRHDT and FYEKMQ (reference sequence). The CDR3 has 14 residues. Trimming removed 6 bases from V and 4 bases from J; junction bases left unmatched: 6. In DNA form, the CDR3 reads TGTGCCAGCAGATCCGGGACAGGGCTAGAGACCCAGTACTTC. Translating gives CASRSGTGLETQYF.

The chain joins TRBV10-3 to TRBJ2-7, with 10 bases matching TRBD1. The junction had 7 bases not matched to a gene; V was cut back by 4 bases and J by 4 bases. This CDR3 is 15 amino acids long. Germline-derived CDR1 and CDR2 are ENHRY and SYGVKD. The chain's CDR3 is CAISAEGQGRYEQYF. The CDR3 nucleotides are TGTGCCATCAGTGCGGAGGGACAGGGGAGGTACGAGCAGTACTTC.

The V and J genes are TRBV29-1 and TRBJ2-7; maybe TRBD1 (5 bases). The CDR3 has 13 residues. Germline-derived CDR1 and CDR2 are SQVTM and ANQGSEA. V dropped 5 bases and J dropped 2 bases, with 13 bases sitting between them. CDR3 residues: CSVRVPDTYEQYF. CDR3 nucleotides: TGCAGCGTTCGGGTTCCGGACACCTACGAGCAGTACTTC.